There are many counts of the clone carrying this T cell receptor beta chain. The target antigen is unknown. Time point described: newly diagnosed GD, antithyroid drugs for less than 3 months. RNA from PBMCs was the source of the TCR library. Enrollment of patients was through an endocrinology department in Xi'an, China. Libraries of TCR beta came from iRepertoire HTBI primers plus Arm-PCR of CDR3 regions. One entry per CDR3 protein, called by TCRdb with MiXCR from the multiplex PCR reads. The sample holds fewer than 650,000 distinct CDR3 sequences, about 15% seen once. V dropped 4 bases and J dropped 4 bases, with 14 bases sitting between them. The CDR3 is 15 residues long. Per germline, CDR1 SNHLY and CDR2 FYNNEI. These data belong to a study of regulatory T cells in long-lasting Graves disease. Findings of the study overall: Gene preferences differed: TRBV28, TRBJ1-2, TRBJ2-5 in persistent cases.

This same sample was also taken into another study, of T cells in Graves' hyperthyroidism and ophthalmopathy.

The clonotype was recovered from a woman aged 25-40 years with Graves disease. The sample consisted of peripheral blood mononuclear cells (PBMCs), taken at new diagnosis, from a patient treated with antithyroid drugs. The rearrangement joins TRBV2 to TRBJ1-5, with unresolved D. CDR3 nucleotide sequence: TGTGCCAGCAGTGTTGAAGTCCCCCTAAATCAGCCCCAGCATTTT. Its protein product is CASSVEVPLNQPQHF.